This TCR beta chain was sequenced during a study of T cells in Graves' hyperthyroidism and ophthalmopathy. Across the study: Peripheral blood was obtained at initial diagnosis, preceding any treatment. Study-wide results and limits: Model-based prediction identified ophthalmopathy a median approximately 6 months prior to its onset.

TCR beta CDR3 region amplification was performed from RNA transcripts. TCR CDR3 regions were first amplified by RT-PCR with HTBI primers. Using its own MiXCR run on the multiplex PCR reads, TCRdb lists one record per CDR3 protein. The table includes 350,000 to 400,000 distinct CDR3 sequences, 15% to 20% detected once. Diagnosis relied on clinical symptoms, serum thyroxine and TRAb, thyroid ultrasound and orbital computed tomography. Cells are PBMCs isolated from 10 ml of fresh blood. The CDR3 runs 13 residues. The V gene's germline CDR1 is DFQATT and CDR2 SNEGSKA (reference sequence). The table lists this clonotype with a count of one. What it binds is unknown. An end of the junction differs from the germline gene, which may be a read error.

The sequenced sample was blood. The chain carries TRBV20-1 and TRBJ1-1; no clear D. This clonotype originated in a woman aged 18-30 years with Graves' hyperthyroidism. For the CDR3, the DNA is TGCAGTGCCACCGGACCGGGTAGTTCTGATGCTTTCTTT. Its translation is CSATGPGSSDAFF.